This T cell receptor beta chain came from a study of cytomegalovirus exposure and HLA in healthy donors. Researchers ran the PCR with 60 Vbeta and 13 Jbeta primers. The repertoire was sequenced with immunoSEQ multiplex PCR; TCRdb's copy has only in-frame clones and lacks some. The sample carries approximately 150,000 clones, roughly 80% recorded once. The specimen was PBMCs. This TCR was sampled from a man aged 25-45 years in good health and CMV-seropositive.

In DNA form, the CDR3 reads TGTGCCAGCAGCGTAGGTTTCAGGGGCCCTGGAAACACCATATATTTT. Its translation is CASSVGFRGPGNTIYF. The V call is TRBV9, the J call TRBJ1-3; maybe TRBD1 (6 bases). In germline, CDR1 is SGDLS, CDR2 YYNGEE. V was clipped by 0 bases and J by 2 bases, with 12 bases between them. The CDR3 has 16 amino acids.